This T cell receptor (beta chain) was captured by sequencing in a study of blood T cell repertoires in COVID-19. This CDR3 region has 12 residues. The V gene lost 2 bases and the J gene lost 5 bases, with 4 bases spanning the gap. Germline V gene data show CDR1 as MNHEY and CDR2 as SVGAGI. Some clones are missing from TCRdb's copy, which holds only in-frame ones; the method was immunoSEQ multiplex PCR. There are over 250,000 clones in the sample; 88% occur only once, and roughly 4% lies in the top ten. Sequences were obtained from peripheral blood. This TCR came from a man aged 60-69 years who had recovered from COVID-19. The rearrangement joins TRBV6-5 to TRBJ2-1; D uncertain. The DNA of the CDR3 is TGTGCCAGCAGTTACCCTAACAATGAGCAGTTCTTC. It specifies CASSYPNNEQFF.